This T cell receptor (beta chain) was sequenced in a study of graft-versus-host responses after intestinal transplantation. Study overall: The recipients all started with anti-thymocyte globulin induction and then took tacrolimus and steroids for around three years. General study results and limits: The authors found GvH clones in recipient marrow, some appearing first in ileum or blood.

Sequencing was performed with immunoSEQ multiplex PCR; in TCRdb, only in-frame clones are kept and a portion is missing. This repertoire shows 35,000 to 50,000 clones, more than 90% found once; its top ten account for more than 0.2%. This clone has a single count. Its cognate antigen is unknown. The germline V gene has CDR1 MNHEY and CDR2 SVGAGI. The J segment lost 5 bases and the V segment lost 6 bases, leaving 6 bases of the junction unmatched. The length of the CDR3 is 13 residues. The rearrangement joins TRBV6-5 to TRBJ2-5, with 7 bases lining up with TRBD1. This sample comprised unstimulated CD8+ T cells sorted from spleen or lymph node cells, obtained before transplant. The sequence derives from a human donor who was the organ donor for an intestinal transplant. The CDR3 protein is CASSHRGTETQYF. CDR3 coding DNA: TGTGCCAGCAGCCACAGGGGCACGGAGACCCAGTACTTC.